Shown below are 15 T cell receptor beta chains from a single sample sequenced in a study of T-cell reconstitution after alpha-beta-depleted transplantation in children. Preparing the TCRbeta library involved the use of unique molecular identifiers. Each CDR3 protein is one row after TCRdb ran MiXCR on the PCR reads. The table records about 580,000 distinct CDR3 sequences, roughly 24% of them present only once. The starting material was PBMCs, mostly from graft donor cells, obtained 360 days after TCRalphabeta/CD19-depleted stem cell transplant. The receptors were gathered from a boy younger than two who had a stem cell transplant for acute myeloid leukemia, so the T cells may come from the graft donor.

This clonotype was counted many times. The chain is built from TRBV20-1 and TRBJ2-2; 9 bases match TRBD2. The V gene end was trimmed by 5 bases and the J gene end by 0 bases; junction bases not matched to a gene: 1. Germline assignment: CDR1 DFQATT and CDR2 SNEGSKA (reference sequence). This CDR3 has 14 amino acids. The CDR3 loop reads CSAVAGANTGELFF. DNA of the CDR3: TGCAGTGCTGTAGCGGGAGCGAACACCGGGGAGCTGTTTTTT.

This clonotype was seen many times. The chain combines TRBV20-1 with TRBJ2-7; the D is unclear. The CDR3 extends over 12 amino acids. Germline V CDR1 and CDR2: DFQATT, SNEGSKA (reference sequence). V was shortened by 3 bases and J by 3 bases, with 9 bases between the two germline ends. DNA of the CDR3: TGCAGTGCTAGTCTGGGCGACTACGAGCAGTACTTC. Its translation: CSASLGDYEQYF.

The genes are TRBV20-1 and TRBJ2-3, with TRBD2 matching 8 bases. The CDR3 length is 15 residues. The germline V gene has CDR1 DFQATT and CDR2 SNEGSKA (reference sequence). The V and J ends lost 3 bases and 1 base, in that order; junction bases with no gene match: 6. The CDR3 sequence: CSASLAGVRTDTQYF. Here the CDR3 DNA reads TGCAGTGCTAGCCTAGCGGGCGTCCGCACAGATACGCAGTATTTT.

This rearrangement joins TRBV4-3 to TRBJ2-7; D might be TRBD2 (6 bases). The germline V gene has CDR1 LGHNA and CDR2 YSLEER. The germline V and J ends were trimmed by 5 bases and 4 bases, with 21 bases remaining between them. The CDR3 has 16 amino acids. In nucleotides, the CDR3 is TGCGCCAGCAGCTGGGGACTTTTGAGCAATGAGTACGAGCAGTACTTC. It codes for CASSWGLLSNEYEQYF.

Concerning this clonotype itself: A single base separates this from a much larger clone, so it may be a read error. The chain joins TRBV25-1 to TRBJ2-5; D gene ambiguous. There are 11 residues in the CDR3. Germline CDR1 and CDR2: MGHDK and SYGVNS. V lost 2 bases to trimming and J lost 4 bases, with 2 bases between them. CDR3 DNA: TGTGCCAGCAGTGAAACAGAGACCCAGTACTTC. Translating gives CASSETETQYF.

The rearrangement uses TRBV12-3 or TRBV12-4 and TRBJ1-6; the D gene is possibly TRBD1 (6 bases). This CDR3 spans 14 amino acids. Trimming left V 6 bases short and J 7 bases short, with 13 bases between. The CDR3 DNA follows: TGTGCCAGCAGCTACCGACAGGCGAATTCACCCCTCCACTTT. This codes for CASSYRQANSPLHF.

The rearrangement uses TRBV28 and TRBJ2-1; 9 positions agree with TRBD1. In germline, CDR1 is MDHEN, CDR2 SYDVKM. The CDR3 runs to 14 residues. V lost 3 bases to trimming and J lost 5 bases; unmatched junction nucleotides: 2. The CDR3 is CASSFRTGDNEQFF. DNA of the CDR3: TGTGCCAGCAGTTTTAGGACAGGGGACAATGAGCAGTTCTTC.

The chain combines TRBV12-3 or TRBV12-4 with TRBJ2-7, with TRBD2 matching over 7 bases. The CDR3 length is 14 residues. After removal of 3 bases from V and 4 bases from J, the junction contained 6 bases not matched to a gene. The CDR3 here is CASSFLGLTYEQYF. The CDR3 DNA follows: TGTGCCAGCAGTTTTTTGGGACTAACATACGAGCAGTACTTC.

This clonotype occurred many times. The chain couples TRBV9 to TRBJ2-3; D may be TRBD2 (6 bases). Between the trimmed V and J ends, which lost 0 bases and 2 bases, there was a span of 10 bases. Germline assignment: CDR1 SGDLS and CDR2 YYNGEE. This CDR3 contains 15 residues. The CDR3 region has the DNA TGTGCCAGCAGCGTAGGGACTACCTCCACAGATACGCAGTATTTT. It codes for CASSVGTTSTDTQYF. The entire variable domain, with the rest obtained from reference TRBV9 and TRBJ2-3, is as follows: DSGVTQTPKHLITATGQRVTLRCSPRSGDLSVYWYQQSLDQGLQFLIQYYNGEERAKGNILERFSAQQFPDLHSELNLSSLELGDSALYFCASSVGTTSTDTQYFGPGTRLTVL.

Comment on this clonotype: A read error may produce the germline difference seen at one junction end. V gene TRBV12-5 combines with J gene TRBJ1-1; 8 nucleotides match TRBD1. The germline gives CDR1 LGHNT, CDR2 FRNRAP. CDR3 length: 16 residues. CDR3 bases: TGTGTTAGTGGTTTGACACCAGGGGGCCGAAACACTGAAGCTTTCTTT. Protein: CVSGLTPGGRNTEAFF.

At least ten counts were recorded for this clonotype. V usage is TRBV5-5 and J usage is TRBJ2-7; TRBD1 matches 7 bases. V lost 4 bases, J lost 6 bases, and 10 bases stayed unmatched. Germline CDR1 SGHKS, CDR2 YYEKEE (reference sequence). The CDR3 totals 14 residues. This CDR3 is CASSLTGARGEQYV. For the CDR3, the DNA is TGTGCCAGCAGCCTTACAGGGGCTAGGGGCGAGCAGTACGTC.

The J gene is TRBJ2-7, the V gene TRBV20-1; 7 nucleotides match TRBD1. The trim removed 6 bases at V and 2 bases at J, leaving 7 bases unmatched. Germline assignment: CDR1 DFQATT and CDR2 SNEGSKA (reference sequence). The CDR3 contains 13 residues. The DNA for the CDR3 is TGCAGTGCCCGACAGGGTAAAGCCTACGAGCAGTACTTC. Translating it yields CSARQGKAYEQYF.

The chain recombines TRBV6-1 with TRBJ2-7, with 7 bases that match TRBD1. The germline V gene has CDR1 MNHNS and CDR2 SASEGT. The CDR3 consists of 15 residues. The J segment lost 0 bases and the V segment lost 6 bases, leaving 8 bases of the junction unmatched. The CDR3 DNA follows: TGTGCCAGCAGCTGGGGCGACAGGGACTCCTACGAGCAGTACGTC. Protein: CASSWGDRDSYEQYV.

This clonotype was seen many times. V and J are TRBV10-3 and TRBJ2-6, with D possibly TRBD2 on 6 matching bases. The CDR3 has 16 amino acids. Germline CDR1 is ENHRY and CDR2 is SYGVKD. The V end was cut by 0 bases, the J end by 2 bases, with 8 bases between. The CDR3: CAISESSGAGANVLTF. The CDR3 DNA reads TGTGCCATCAGTGAGTCGTCGGGGGCTGGGGCCAACGTCCTGACTTTC.

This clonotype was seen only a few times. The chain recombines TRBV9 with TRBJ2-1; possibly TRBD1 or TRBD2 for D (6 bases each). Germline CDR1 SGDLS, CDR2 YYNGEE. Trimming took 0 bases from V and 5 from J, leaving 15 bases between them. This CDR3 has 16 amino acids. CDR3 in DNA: TGTGCCAGCAGCGTAGAGGGGGGCAACCTCCACAATGAGCAGTTCTTC. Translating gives CASSVEGGNLHNEQFF.